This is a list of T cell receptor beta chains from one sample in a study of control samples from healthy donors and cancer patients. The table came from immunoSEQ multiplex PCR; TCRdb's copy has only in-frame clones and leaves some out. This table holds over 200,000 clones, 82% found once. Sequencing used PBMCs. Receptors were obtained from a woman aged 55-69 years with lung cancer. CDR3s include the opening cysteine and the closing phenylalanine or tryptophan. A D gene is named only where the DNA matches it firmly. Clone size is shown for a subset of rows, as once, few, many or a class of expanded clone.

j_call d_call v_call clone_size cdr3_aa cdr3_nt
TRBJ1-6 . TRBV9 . CASGIGPNNSPLHF TGTGCCAGCGGAATTGGACCTAATAATTCACCCCTCCACTTT
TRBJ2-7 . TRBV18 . CASSPETTVVPYEQYF TGTGCCAGCTCACCTGAAACGACAGTGGTCCCCTACGAGCAGTACTTC
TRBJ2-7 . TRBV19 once CASSIVFTAYEQYF TGTGCCAGTAGTATAGTATTTACAGCCTACGAGCAGTACTTC
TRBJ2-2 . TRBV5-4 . CASSLGTLLNTGELFF TGTGCCAGCAGCTTGGGAACTCTCCTGAACACCGGGGAGCTGTTTTTT
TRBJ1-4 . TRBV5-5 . CASSLARSGLSNEKLFF TGTGCCAGCAGCCTGGCCAGATCCGGACTTTCTAATGAAAAACTGTTTTTT
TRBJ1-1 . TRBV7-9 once CASSLVAGAEAFF TGTGCCAGCAGCTTAGTGGCAGGGGCTGAAGCTTTCTTT
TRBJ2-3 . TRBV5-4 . CASSSKGNRGQEGTDTQYF TGTGCCAGCAGCTCTAAGGGGAACCGGGGCCAAGAAGGCACAGATACGCAGTATTTT
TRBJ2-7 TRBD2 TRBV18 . CASSWGLAGASYEQYF TGTGCCAGCTCATGGGGACTAGCGGGAGCAAGCTACGAGCAGTACTTC
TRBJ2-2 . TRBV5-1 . CASSSQPGSTGELFF TGCGCCAGCAGCTCCCAGCCGGGTAGCACCGGGGAGCTGTTTTTT
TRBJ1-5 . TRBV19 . CASRPGGSYSNQPQHF TGTGCCAGTAGACCTGGAGGGTCTTATAGCAATCAGCCCCAGCATTTT
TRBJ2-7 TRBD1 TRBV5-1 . CASNPGQGSYEQYF TGCGCCAGCAATCCCGGACAGGGATCCTACGAGCAGTACTTC
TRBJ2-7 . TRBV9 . CASSVVAGNSYEQYF TGTGCCAGCAGCGTAGTGGCAGGGAACTCCTACGAGCAGTACTTC
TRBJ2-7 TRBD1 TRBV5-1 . CASSLGQVYEQYF TGCGCCAGCAGCCTGGGACAGGTCTACGAGCAGTACTTC
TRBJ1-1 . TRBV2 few CASSEAESGLLNTEAFF TGTGCCAGCAGTGAAGCGGAATCGGGGCTCCTGAACACTGAAGCTTTCTTT
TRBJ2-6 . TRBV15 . CATSRVKDGSGANVLTF TGTGCCACCAGCAGAGTGAAAGATGGATCTGGGGCCAACGTCCTGACTTTC
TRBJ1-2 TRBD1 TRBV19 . CASSMGQGGYTF TGTGCCAGTAGTATGGGACAGGGAGGCTACACCTTC
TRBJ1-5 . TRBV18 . CASSPPSDSQTGPQHF TGTGCCAGCTCACCACCGAGCGACTCTCAGACCGGGCCCCAGCATTTT
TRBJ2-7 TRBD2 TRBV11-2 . CASSLRTSSGYEQYF TGTGCCAGCAGCCTACGGACTAGCTCAGGGTACGAGCAGTACTTC
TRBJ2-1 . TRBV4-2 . CASSRGNEQFF TGTGCCAGCAGCCGGGGGAATGAGCAGTTCTTC
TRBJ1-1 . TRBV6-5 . CASSYSGRHGTEAFF TGTGCCAGCAGTTACTCGGGGCGCCATGGGACTGAAGCTTTCTTT
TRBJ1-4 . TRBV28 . CASSLVGHATNEKLFF TGTGCCAGCAGTTTAGTGGGGCATGCAACTAATGAAAAACTGTTTTTT
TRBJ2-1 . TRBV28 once CASSLGVGLTYNEQFF TGTGCCAGCAGTTTGGGGGTGGGGCTCACCTACAATGAGCAGTTCTTC
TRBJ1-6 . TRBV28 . CASSFLGGIGSPLHF TGTGCCAGCAGTTTCCTAGGGGGTATAGGTTCACCCCTCCACTTT
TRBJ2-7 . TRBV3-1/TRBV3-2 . CASSQFGHEQYF TGTGCCAGCAGCCAATTCGGCCACGAGCAGTACTTC
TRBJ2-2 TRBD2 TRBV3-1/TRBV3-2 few CASSPWTSGGQNTGELFF TGTGCCAGCAGCCCTTGGACTAGCGGGGGGCAGAACACCGGGGAGCTGTTTTTT
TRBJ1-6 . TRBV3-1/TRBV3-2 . CASSPRWGVAPYNSPLHF TGTGCCAGCAGCCCTCGATGGGGTGTTGCACCCTATAATTCACCCCTCCACTTT
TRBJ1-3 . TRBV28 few CASSRTGNTIYF TGTGCCAGCAGTCGAACTGGAAACACCATATATTTT
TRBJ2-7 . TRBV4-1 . CASSQDWLAGEQYF TGCGCCAGCAGCCAAGATTGGCTAGCAGGCGAGCAGTACTTC
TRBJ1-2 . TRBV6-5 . CASSYSAGGGYTF TGTGCCAGCAGTTACTCGGCGGGCGGCGGCTACACCTTC
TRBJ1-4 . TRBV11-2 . CASSLSQGSTNEELFF TGTGCCAGCAGCTTGTCTCAGGGGTCAACTAATGAAGAACTGTTTTTT
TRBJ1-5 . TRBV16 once CASSQSRGFNQPQHF TGTGCCAGCAGCCAATCCAGGGGCTTCAATCAGCCCCAGCATTTT
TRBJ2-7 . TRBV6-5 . CASSNTGVQFYEQYF TGTGCCAGCAGCAACACGGGTGTGCAGTTCTACGAGCAGTACTTC
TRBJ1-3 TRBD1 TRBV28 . CAAAGTGASSGNTIYF TGTGCCGCCGCCGGGACAGGGGCCTCTTCTGGAAACACCATATATTTT
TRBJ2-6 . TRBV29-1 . CSVEEARRGVLTF TGCAGCGTTGAAGAAGCCAGGAGAGGAGTCCTGACTTTC
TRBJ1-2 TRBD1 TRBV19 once CASRRDSNYGYTF TGTGCCAGTAGGAGGGACAGTAACTATGGCTACACCTTC
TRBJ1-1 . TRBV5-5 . CASSFLRVNTEAFF TGTGCCAGCAGCTTTCTACGGGTCAACACTGAAGCTTTCTTT
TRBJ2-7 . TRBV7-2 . CASSLEVGEQYF TGTGCCAGCAGCTTAGAAGTCGGCGAGCAGTACTTC
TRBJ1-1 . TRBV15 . CATSRDGDEAFF TGTGCCACCAGCAGAGATGGGGATGAAGCTTTCTTT
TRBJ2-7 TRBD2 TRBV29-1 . CSGAMGGSGEQYF TGCAGCGGGGCTATGGGAGGGTCGGGCGAGCAGTACTTC
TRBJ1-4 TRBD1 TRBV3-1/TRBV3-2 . CASGTGGATNEKLFF TGTGCCAGCGGTACAGGGGGCGCGACTAATGAAAAACTGTTTTTT
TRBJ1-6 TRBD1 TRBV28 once CASSSPGQGYNSPLHF TGTGCCAGCAGCTCGCCGGGACAGGGCTATAATTCACCCCTCCACTTT
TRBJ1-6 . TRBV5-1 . CASRVGRTNYNSPLHF TGCGCCAGCAGGGTGGGAAGAACTAACTATAATTCACCCCTCCACTTT
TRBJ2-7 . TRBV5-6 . CASSLEHRSYEQYF TGTGCCAGCAGCTTGGAGCACAGGAGCTACGAGCAGTACTTC
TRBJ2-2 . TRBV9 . CASSIRQASNTGELFF TGTGCCAGCAGCATCAGACAGGCCTCGAACACCGGGGAGCTGTTTTTT
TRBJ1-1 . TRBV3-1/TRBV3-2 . CASSQFLNTEAFF TGTGCCAGCAGCCAATTCCTAAACACTGAAGCTTTCTTT
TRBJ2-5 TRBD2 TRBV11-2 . CASSFGLAGGETQYF TGTGCCAGCAGCTTCGGACTAGCGGGGGGAGAGACCCAGTACTTC
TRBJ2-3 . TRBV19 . CATSFLSDTQYF TGTGCCACCTCGTTCCTCTCAGATACGCAGTATTTT
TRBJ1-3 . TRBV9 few CASSPRQEGNTIYF TGTGCCAGCAGCCCGAGACAGGAAGGAAACACCATATATTTT
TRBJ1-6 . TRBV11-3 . CASSLDAYLGANSPLHF TGTGCCAGCAGCTTAGACGCTTATTTGGGGGCTAATTCACCCCTCCACTTT
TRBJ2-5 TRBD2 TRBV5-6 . CASSLWGSGRAYGTQYF TGTGCCAGCAGCTTGTGGGGTAGCGGGAGGGCCTACGGGACCCAGTACTTC
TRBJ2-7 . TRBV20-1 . CSASTPYEQYF TGCAGTGCTAGCACTCCCTACGAGCAGTACTTC
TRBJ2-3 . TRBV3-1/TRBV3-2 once CASGPKRASTDTQYF TGTGCCAGCGGACCGAAGCGGGCGAGCACAGATACGCAGTATTTT
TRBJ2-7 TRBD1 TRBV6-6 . CASTRDSYSGEQYF TGTGCCAGCACCAGGGACAGCTACTCGGGTGAGCAGTACTTC
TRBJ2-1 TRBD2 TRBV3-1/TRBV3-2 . CASSDLASGMYNEQFF TGTGCCAGCAGCGACTTGGCTAGCGGGATGTACAATGAGCAGTTCTTC
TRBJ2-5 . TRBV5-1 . CASSIRGQETQYF TGCGCCAGCAGCATCCGGGGACAAGAGACCCAGTACTTC
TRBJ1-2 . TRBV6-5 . CASSSPTTGVGYTF TGTGCCAGCAGTTCCCCTACAACGGGGGTCGGCTACACCTTC
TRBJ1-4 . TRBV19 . CASGVSGEKLFF TGTGCCAGTGGAGTATCTGGGGAAAAACTGTTTTTT